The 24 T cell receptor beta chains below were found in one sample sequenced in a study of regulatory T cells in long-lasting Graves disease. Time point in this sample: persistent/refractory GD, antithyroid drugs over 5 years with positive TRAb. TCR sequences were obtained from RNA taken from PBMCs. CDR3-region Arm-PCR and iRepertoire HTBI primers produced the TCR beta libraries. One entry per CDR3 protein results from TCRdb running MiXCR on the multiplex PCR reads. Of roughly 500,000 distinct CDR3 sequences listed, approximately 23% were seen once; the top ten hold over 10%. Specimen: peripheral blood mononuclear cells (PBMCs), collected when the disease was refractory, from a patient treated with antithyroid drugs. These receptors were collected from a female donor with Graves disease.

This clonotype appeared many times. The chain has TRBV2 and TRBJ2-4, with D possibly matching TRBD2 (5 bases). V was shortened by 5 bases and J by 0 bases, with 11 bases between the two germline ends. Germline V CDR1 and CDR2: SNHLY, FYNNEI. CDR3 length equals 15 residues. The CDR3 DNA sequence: TGTGCCAGCAGTCCGGAGGTCTTAGCCAAAAACATTCAGTACTTC. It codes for CASSPEVLAKNIQYF.

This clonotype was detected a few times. The chain's CDR3 is CSVLRGRHYGYTF. CDR3 sequence (DNA): TGCAGCGTTCTTAGGGGACGTCACTATGGCTACACCTTC. The chain carries TRBV29-1 and TRBJ1-2; maybe TRBD1 (5 bases). The V gene lost 5 bases and the J gene lost 3 bases, with 13 bases spanning the gap. The CDR3 has 13 amino acids. From germline, CDR1 is SQVTM and CDR2 ANQGSEA.

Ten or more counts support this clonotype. Here the CDR3 reads CASSEVVIGETQYF. CDR3 coding DNA: TGTGCCAGCAGTGAAGTGGTAATCGGGGAGACCCAGTACTTC. The J gene is TRBJ2-5, the V gene TRBV6-1; D gene unclear. Trimming took 1 base from V and 5 from J, leaving 11 bases between them. The CDR3 is 14 amino acids. Germline CDR1 MNHNS, CDR2 SASEGT.

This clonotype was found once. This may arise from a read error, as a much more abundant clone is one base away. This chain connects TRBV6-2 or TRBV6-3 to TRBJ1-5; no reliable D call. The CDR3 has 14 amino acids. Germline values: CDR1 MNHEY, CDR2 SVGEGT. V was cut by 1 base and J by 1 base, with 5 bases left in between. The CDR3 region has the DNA TGTGCCAGCAGTTACTTTGGCAGCAATCAGCCCCAGCATTTT. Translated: CASSYFGSNQPQHF.

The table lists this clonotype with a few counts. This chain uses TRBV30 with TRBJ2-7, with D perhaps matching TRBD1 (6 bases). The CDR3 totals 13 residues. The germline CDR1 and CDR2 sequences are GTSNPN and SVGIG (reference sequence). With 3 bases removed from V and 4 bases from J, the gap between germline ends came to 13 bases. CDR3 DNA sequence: TGTGCCTGGAGCAGGGGAGATAGGTACGAGCAGTACTTC. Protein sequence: CAWSRGDRYEQYF.

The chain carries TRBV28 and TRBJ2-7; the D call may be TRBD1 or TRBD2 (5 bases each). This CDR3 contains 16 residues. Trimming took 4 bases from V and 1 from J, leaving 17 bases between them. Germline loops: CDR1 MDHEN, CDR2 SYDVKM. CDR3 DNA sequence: TGTGCCAGCAGTTACCGACCGGGACGGTCTTCCTACGAGCAGTACTTC. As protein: CASSYRPGRSSYEQYF.

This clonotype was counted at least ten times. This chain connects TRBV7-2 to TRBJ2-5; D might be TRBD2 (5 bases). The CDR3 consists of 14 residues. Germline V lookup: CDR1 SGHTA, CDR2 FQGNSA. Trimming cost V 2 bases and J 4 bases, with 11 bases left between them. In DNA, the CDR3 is TGTGCCAGCAGCTTACGGGGTTATCGAGAGACCCAGTACTTC. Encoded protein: CASSLRGYRETQYF.

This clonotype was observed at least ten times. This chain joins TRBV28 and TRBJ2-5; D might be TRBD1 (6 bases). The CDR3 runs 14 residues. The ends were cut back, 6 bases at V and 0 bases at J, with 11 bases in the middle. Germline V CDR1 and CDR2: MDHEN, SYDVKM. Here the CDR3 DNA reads TGTGCCAGCAGAGGGACACCGTACCAAGAGACCCAGTACTTC. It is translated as CASRGTPYQETQYF.

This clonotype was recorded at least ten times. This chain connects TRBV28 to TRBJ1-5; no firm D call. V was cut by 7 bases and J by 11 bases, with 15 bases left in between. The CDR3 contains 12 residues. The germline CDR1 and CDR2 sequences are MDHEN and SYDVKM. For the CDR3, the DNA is TGTGCCAGCAACTTAAGATGGGGAACCCAGCATTTT. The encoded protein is CASNLRWGTQHF.

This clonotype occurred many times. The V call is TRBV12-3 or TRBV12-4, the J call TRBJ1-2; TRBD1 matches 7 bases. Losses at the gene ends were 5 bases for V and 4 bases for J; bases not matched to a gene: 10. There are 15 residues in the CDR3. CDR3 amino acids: CASSQGTAKIYGYTF. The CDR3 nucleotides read TGTGCCAGCAGTCAGGGGACAGCGAAAATCTATGGCTACACCTTC.

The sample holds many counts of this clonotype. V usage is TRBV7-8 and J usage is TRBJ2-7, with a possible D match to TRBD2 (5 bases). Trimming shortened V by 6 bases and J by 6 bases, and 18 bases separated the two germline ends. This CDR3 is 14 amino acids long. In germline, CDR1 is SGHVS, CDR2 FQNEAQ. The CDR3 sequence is CASSRREGPTEQYF. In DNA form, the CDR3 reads TGTGCCAGCAGTCGGCGAGAGGGCCCAACCGAGCAGTACTTC.

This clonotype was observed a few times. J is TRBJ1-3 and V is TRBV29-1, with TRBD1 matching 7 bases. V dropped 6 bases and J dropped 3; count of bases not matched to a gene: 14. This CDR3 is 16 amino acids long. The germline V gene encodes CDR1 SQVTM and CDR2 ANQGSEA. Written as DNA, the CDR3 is TGCAGCGTCGCAGGGGGAGCGGCTCTAGGTGGAAACACCATATATTTT. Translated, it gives CSVAGGAALGGNTIYF.

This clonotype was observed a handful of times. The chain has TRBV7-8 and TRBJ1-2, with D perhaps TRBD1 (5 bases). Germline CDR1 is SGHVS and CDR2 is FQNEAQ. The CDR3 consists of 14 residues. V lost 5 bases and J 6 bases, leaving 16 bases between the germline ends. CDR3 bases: TGTGCCAGCAGCGCCCGATGGGACGGGGATGGCTACACCTTC. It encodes CASSARWDGDGYTF.

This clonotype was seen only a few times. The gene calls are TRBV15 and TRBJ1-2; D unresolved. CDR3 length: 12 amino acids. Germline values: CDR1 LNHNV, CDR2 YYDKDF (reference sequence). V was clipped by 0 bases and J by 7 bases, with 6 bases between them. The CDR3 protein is CATSRDSTGYTF. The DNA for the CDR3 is TGTGCCACCAGCAGAGACTCGACTGGCTACACCTTC.

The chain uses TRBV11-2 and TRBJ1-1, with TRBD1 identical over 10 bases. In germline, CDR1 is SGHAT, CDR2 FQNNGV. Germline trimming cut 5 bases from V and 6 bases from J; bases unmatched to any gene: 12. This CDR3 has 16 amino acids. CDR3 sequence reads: CASSPIAGQGLSEAFF. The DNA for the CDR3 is TGTGCCAGCAGCCCCATCGCGGGACAGGGGTTGTCTGAAGCTTTCTTT.

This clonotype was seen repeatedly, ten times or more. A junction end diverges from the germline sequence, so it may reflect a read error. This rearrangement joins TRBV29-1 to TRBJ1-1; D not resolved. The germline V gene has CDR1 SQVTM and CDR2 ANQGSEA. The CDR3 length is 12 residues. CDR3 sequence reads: CSVELGNPEAFF. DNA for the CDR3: TGCAGCGTTGAATTGGGGAACCCTGAAGCTTTCTTT.

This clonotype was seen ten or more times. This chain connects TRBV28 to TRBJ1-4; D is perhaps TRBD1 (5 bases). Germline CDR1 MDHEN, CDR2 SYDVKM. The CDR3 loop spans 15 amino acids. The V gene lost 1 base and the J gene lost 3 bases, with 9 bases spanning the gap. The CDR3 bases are TGTGCCAGCAGTTTATTCCAGGGAGCTAATGAAAAACTGTTTTTT. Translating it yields CASSLFQGANEKLFF. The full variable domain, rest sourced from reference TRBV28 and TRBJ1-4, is DVKVTQSSRYLVKRTGEKVFLECVQDMDHENMFWYRQDPGLGLRLIYFSYDVKMKEKGDIPEGYSVSREKKERFSLILESASTNQTSMYLCASSLFQGANEKLFFGSGTQLSVL.

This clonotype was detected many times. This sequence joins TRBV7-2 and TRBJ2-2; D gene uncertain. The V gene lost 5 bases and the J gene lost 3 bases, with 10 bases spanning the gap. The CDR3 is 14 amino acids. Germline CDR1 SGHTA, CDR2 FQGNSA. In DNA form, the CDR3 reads TGTGCCAGCAGCCCCGATAGGTACACCGGGGAGCTGTTTTTT. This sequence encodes CASSPDRYTGELFF.

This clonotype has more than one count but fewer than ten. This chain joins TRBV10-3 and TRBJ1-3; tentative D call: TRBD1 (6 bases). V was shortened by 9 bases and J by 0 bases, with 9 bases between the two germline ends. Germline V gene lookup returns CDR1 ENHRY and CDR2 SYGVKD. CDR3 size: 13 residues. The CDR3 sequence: CAIGQSSGNTIYF. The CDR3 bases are TGTGCCATTGGACAGAGCTCTGGAAACACCATATATTTT.

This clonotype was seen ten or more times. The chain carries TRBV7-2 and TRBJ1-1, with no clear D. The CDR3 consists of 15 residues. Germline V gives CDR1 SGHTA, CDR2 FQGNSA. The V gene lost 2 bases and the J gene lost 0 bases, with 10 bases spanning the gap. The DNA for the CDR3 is TGTGCCAGCAGCTTATACTCAGCTTTGAACACTGAAGCTTTCTTT. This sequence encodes CASSLYSALNTEAFF.

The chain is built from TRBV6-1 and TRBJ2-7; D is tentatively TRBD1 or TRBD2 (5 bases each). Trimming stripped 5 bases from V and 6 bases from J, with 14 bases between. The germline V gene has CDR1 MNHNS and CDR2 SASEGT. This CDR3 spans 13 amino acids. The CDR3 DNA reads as TGTGCCAGCAGTTTAGGACATCGGGGCGAGCAGTACTTC. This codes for CASSLGHRGEQYF.

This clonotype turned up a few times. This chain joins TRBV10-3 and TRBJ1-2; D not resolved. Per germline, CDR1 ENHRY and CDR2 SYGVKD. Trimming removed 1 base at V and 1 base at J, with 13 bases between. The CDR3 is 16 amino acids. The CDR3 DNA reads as TGTGCCATCAGTGAGTTAGGAGGTCCACTTAACTATGGCTACACCTTC. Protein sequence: CAISELGGPLNYGYTF.

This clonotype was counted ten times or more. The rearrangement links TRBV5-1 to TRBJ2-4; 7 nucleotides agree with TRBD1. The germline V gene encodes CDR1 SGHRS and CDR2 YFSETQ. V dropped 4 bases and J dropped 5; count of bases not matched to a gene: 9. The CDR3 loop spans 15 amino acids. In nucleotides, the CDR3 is TGCGCCAGCAGCCCCTTGGGACAGACAGAAAACATTCAGTACTTC. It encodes CASSPLGQTENIQYF. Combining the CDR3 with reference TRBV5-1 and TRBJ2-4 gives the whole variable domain KAGVTQTPRYLIKTRGQQVTLSCSPISGHRSVSWYQQTPGQGLQFLFEYFSETQRNKGNFPGRFSGRQFSNSRSEMNVSTLELGDSALYLCASSPLGQTENIQYFGAGTRLSVL.

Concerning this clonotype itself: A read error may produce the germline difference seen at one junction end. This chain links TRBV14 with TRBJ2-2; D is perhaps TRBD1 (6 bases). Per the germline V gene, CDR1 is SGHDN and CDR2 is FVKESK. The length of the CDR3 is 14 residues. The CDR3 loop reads CTSSQGLYTGELFF. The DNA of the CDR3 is TGTACCAGCAGCCAGGGGCTATACACCGGGGAGCTGTTTTTT.